These T cell receptor beta chains were read from a single sample in a study of control samples from healthy donors and cancer patients. Here immunoSEQ multiplex PCR was the method, and the copy in TCRdb shows in-frame clones only, minus some. The table records 150,000 or so clones, under 95% of them present only once. The sample comprised blood. Every receptor here comes from a young man in good health. CDR3s include the opening cysteine and the closing phenylalanine or tryptophan. A D gene is named only where the DNA matches it firmly. Rows may omit the clone size; those that give it use once, few, many or a size class.

J: TRBJ1-1; D: -; length: 14; size: once; V: TRBV25-1; CDR3: CASSDLSVNTEAFF; DNA: TGTGCCAGCAGTGACTTATCCGTGAACACTGAAGCTTTCTTT
J: TRBJ2-7; D: -; length: 17; size: -; V: TRBV7-8; CDR3: CASSLGFGPQLFYEQYF; DNA: TGTGCCAGCAGCTTAGGCTTTGGCCCACAATTATTTTACGAGCAGTACTTC
J: TRBJ1-6; D: TRBD1; length: 14; size: few; V: TRBV6-6; CDR3: CAIGTGGFNSPLHF; DNA: TGTGCCATCGGGACAGGGGGGTTTAATTCACCCCTCCACTTT
J: TRBJ2-2; D: -; length: 15; size: -; V: TRBV12-2; CDR3: CASHPRHLNTGELFF; DNA: TGTGCAAGTCACCCGAGACACCTGAACACCGGGGAGCTGTTTTTT
J: TRBJ1-1; D: -; length: 13; size: -; V: TRBV11-3; CDR3: CASSLNRYTEAFF; DNA: TGTGCCAGCAGCTTAAATCGATACACTGAAGCTTTCTTT
J: TRBJ2-3; D: -; length: 18; size: -; V: TRBV19; CDR3: CASSIDLTGEGGTDTQYF; DNA: TGTGCCAGTAGTATAGATCTTACAGGGGAAGGAGGGACAGATACGCAGTATTTT
J: TRBJ1-4; D: -; length: 14; size: few; V: TRBV5-5; CDR3: CASSLRATNEKLFF; DNA: TGTGCCAGCAGCTTGCGGGCAACTAATGAAAAACTGTTTTTT
J: TRBJ2-1; D: TRBD1; length: 13; size: -; V: TRBV14; CDR3: CASSQYRGNEQFF; DNA: TGTGCCAGCAGCCAATACAGGGGTAATGAGCAGTTCTTC
J: TRBJ1-5; D: -; length: 14; size: -; V: TRBV7-9; CDR3: CASSLGDGNQPQHF; DNA: TGTGCCAGCAGCTTAGGGGACGGTAATCAGCCCCAGCATTTT
J: TRBJ1-1; D: -; length: 14; size: -; V: TRBV2; CDR3: CASSTQGRDTEAFF; DNA: TGTGCCAGCAGTACACAGGGCCGGGACACTGAAGCTTTCTTT
J: TRBJ2-5; D: TRBD1; length: 15; size: -; V: TRBV6-5; CDR3: CASSYGTGGSETQYF; DNA: TGTGCCAGCAGTTACGGGACAGGGGGCTCAGAGACCCAGTACTTC
J: TRBJ1-1; D: -; length: 13; size: -; V: TRBV28; CDR3: CASIREGQTEAFF; DNA: TGTGCCAGCATCCGAGAGGGGCAGACTGAAGCTTTCTTT
J: TRBJ1-2; D: TRBD1; length: 11; size: -; V: TRBV30; CDR3: CACGTGAGYTF; DNA: TGTGCCTGTGGCACAGGGGCTGGCTACACCTTC
J: TRBJ2-1; D: -; length: 15; size: -; V: TRBV24-1; CDR3: CATSDLGGFNNEQFF; DNA: TGTGCCACCAGTGACCTTGGGGGTTTCAACAATGAGCAGTTCTTC
J: TRBJ1-2; D: -; length: 13; size: -; V: TRBV6-5; CDR3: CASSPGSFYGYTF; DNA: TGTGCCAGCAGCCCGGGGTCTTTCTATGGCTACACCTTC
J: TRBJ2-1; D: TRBD1; length: 17; size: -; V: TRBV29-1; CDR3: CSAHLGTAASSYNEQFF; DNA: TGCAGCGCACATCTCGGGACAGCTGCGAGCTCCTACAATGAGCAGTTCTTC